The present entry profiles one TCR beta chain with its context. Its antigen is not identified. This sample is drawn from a study of CD8 T cells in ankylosing spondylitis. The study's findings and limits: Clones linked to the disease showed a CD8+ phenotype. They occurred at relatively low frequencies in peripheral blood. It was reported that disease-linked clones were significantly enriched in matched ankylosing spondylitis synovial fluid. Ankylosing spondylitis blood appeared to be characterized by a TCR beta motif of roughly eight highly homologous variants.

CDR3 length equals 13 residues. The germline V gene has CDR1 DFQATT and CDR2 SNEGSKA (reference sequence). The V and J ends lost 0 bases and 4 bases respectively, with 9 bases between them. 5'-RACE, quantitative and with molecular barcodes, yielded the TCR beta libraries. MiXCR, run by TCRdb on the 5' RACE reads, gives a single entry per CDR3 protein. The sample has under 850,000 distinct CDR3 sequences, roughly 19% seen once. V usage is TRBV20-1 and J usage is TRBJ1-2; D gene ambiguous. The specimen was blood, either unsorted or a sorted T cell fraction (not recorded which). This receptor was obtained from a male donor with ankylosing spondylitis. CDR3 protein: CSARDRGSYGYTF. As DNA, the CDR3 is TGCAGTGCTAGAGATCGCGGGAGCTATGGCTACACCTTC.